This section outlines one T cell receptor (beta chain) sequence together with its context. Its antigen is not identified. The CDR3 runs to 14 residues. Germline CDR1 reads MNHNS; CDR2 reads SASEGT. V was trimmed by 5 bases and J by 11 bases, leaving 19 bases between them. The sample is drawn from a study of response to subunit inactivated influenza vaccine. Study findings and constraints: Few new T cells, the authors suggested, are recruited by each seasonal influenza vaccination.

TCRdb re-analysed the RT-PCR reads in MiXCR, keeping a single row per CDR3 protein. The sample holds about 700,000 distinct CDR3 sequences; approximately 14% are singletons and the top ten take roughly 10%. This sequence originates from a man aged 50 or older who received an inactivated influenza vaccine. V usage is TRBV6-1 and J usage is TRBJ2-4; D is possibly TRBD1 or TRBD2 (5 bases each). Source: PBMCs from blood, taken approximately 12 days after vaccination. The CDR3 coding sequence is TGTGCCAGCAGTCCGCTCTTAACCGGGACCTTTCAGTACTTC. Translation gives CASSPLLTGTFQYF.